The rows below give T cell receptor beta chains drawn from one sample of a study of blood T cell repertoires in COVID-19. The protocol was immunoSEQ multiplex PCR, while the TCRdb copy is restricted to in-frame clones and leaves out a portion. The sample holds about 420,000 clones, around 90% seen once. Sequenced material: peripheral blood. Receptor source: a man between 18 and 35 years old with COVID-19, enrolled during active disease. Each CDR3 is given with its conserved first and last residue. The D gene is left open where the match is weak. The listing skips clone size in some rows; elsewhere it reads once, few, many or a size class.

>TRBV9|TRBJ2-7|NA|15|NA
TGTGCCAGCAGCGTACGGCCAGCGGCTGAATACGAGCAGTACTTC
CASSVRPAAEYEQYF
>TRBV7-8|TRBJ1-1|NA|14|NA
TGTGCCAGCAGCTTAGTGGCAGGGAACACTGAAGCTTTCTTT
CASSLVAGNTEAFF
>TRBV7-6|TRBJ1-1|NA|16|NA
TGTGCCAGCAGCCCCGGGGACTCAGCAAGGGAAACTGAAGCTTTCTTT
CASSPGDSARETEAFF
>TRBV5-1|TRBJ2-7|NA|16|TRBD1
TGCGCCAGCAGCTCAGGGACAGGGGAAGTCTCCTACGAGCAGTACTTC
CASSSGTGEVSYEQYF
>TRBV28|TRBJ2-1|once|14|NA
TGTGCCAGCAGTTTAGGGGGCCCTGTCAAGGAGCAGTTCTTC
CASSLGGPVKEQFF
>TRBV9|TRBJ2-2|NA|12|NA
TGTGCCAGCACAACAGGGTCCGGGGAGCTGTTTTTT
CASTTGSGELFF
>TRBV6-6|TRBJ1-1|NA|15|TRBD1
TGTGCCAGCAGTTACCCCGGACAGGGGAACACTGAAGCTTTCTTT
CASSYPGQGNTEAFF
>TRBV5-6|TRBJ2-7|NA|16|NA
TGTGCCAGCAGCTTGAAATGGCGAGGGCGGGCCTACGAGCAGTACTTC
CASSLKWRGRAYEQYF
>TRBV11-3|TRBJ2-5|NA|16|TRBD2
TGTGCCAGCAGCTTAGCGGGGACTAGCGGACAAGAGACCCAGTACTTC
CASSLAGTSGQETQYF
>TRBV7-9|TRBJ2-7|NA|14|NA
TGTGCCAGCAGCTTGGCGACAGAGATATACGAGCAGTACTTC
CASSLATEIYEQYF
>TRBV10-2|TRBJ2-7|once|15|TRBD2
TGCGCCAGCAAACTAGCGGGTCCCCTCTCCTACGAGCAGTACTTC
CASKLAGPLSYEQYF
>TRBV20-1|TRBJ2-1|NA|14|TRBD1
TGCAGTGCTAGTAGGACAGGCAAGCACAATGAGCAGTTCTTC
CSASRTGKHNEQFF
>TRBV2|TRBJ1-5|NA|13|NA
TGTGCCAGCAGTGAAGAACAGGGCTTGCCCCAGCATTTT
CASSEEQGLPQHF
>TRBV7-8|TRBJ1-4|NA|16|TRBD1
TGTGCCAGCAGCGGGGACAGGGTACGAATAAATCAAAAACTGTTTTTT
CASSGDRVRINQKLFF
>TRBV18|TRBJ2-1|NA|16|TRBD2
TGTGCCAGCTCACCACTTACAGGGACTAGCAGGAATGAGCAGTTCTTC
CASSPLTGTSRNEQFF
>TRBV9|TRBJ2-6|NA|15|NA
TGTGCCAGCAGCGTAGAGCCCTCTGGGGCCAACGTCCTGACTTTC
CASSVEPSGANVLTF
>TRBV6-5|TRBJ1-6|NA|14|NA
TGTGCCAGCAGTTACTCGAGCGGGTCTTCACCCCTCCACTTT
CASSYSSGSSPLHF
>TRBV19|TRBJ2-5|NA|16|NA
TGTGCCAGTAGACTCTCAGGGGTGGAAGGCCAAGAGACCCAGTACTTC
CASRLSGVEGQETQYF
>TRBV19|TRBJ1-6|NA|14|NA
TGTGCCAGTAGTTACCTCGAGTATAATTCACCCCTCCACTTT
CASSYLEYNSPLHF
>TRBV10-1|TRBJ1-5|NA|15|NA
TGCGCCAGCAGTGAGTCGAGGACAGCCCCACGGCCCCAGCATTTT
CASSESRTAPRPQHF
>TRBV5-1|TRBJ1-4|NA|15|NA
TGCGCCAGCAGCTTGGGGCAGTCCCTGAATGAAAAACTGTTTTTT
CASSLGQSLNEKLFF
>TRBV19|TRBJ2-1|once|16|NA
TGTGCCAGTAGTATAGATCTAGTTCAGGGCTACAATGAGCAGTTCTTC
CASSIDLVQGYNEQFF
>TRBV9|TRBJ2-2|NA|15|NA
TGTGCCAGCAGCCTCAGACAGGAGAACACCGGGGAGCTGTTTTTT
CASSLRQENTGELFF
>TRBV7-9|TRBJ1-4|once|16|TRBD1
TGTGCCAGCAGCCCGGGACAGGGGGTGCCTAATGAAAAACTGTTTTTT
CASSPGQGVPNEKLFF
>TRBV6-1|TRBJ1-5|NA|19|TRBD1
TGTGCCAGCAGTGAAGCTCCGGGGACAGTTGGAGATAGCAATCAGCCCCAGCATTTT
CASSEAPGTVGDSNQPQHF
>TRBV5-8|TRBJ2-6|NA|16|NA
TGTGCCAGCAGCTTGGCGCGGCTCTCTGGGGCCAACGTCCTGACTTTC
CASSLARLSGANVLTF
>TRBV7-9|TRBJ1-2|NA|12|NA
TGTGCCAGCAGCCTCCAGGGAATTGGCTACACCTTC
CASSLQGIGYTF
>TRBV5-5|TRBJ2-7|NA|14|TRBD2
TGTGCCAGCAGCCTTACTAGCGGGAGTGCCGAGCAGTACTTC
CASSLTSGSAEQYF
>TRBV4-1|TRBJ2-1|NA|14|TRBD1
TGCGCCAGCAGGGGACAGGGTTTAGACAATGAGCAGTTCTTC
CASRGQGLDNEQFF
>TRBV6-1|TRBJ2-7|NA|15|TRBD1
TGTGCCAGCAGTGAAGCCGACAGGGTAGGGTACGAGCAGTACTTC
CASSEADRVGYEQYF
>TRBV2|TRBJ2-7|NA|12|NA
TGTGCCAGCAGGAGGGATACTTACGAGCAGTACTTC
CASRRDTYEQYF
>TRBV19|TRBJ1-5|NA|14|NA
TGTGCCAGTAGTCTACGGGGTCTCAACCAGCCCCAGCATTTT
CASSLRGLNQPQHF
>TRBV11-2|TRBJ2-1|NA|14|NA
TGTGCCAGCCGAGACAGTAGCTCCTACAATGAGCAGTTCTTC
CASRDSSSYNEQFF
>TRBV11-3|TRBJ2-5|once|17|TRBD2
TGTGCCAGCAGCTTAGAGAAAGTAGCGGGAACCCAAGAGACCCAGTACTTC
CASSLEKVAGTQETQYF
>TRBV7-2|TRBJ1-2|NA|15|NA
TGTGCCAGCAGCTTAGCCACAGCATGGATCGATGGCTACACCTTC
CASSLATAWIDGYTF
>TRBV6-6|TRBJ1-2|NA|11|NA
TGTGCCAGCAGTTCTCAGGGGGGCTACACCTTC
CASSSQGGYTF
>TRBV25-1|TRBJ2-1|NA|13|NA
TGTGCCAGCAGTCGACAGGATTACAATGAGCAGTTCTTC
CASSRQDYNEQFF
>TRBV29-1|TRBJ2-1|NA|14|NA
TGCAGCGTTGATAGGGCGGGGCCCTACAATGAGCAGTTCTTC
CSVDRAGPYNEQFF
>TRBV6-5|TRBJ1-5|NA|12|NA
TGTGCCAGCAACCACTTTCAAGAGCCCCAGCATTTT
CASNHFQEPQHF
>TRBV5-1|TRBJ1-4|once|15|TRBD1
TGCGCCAGCAGCACTCGACAGGGCGTTGGTGAAAAACTGTTTTTT
CASSTRQGVGEKLFF
>TRBV20-1|TRBJ1-1|NA|11|NA
TGCAGTGCTACCGTGGCAGGGGTTGCTTTCTTT
CSATVAGVAFF
>TRBV3-1/TRBV3-2|TRBJ2-4|NA|15|NA
TGTGCCAGCAGCCAAGACACAGGGAGGGCTAACATTCAGTACTTC
CASSQDTGRANIQYF
>TRBV11-3|TRBJ2-1|NA|17|TRBD2
TGTGCCAGCAGCGAACGACTAGCGGGGGTGGGATACAATGAGCAGTTCTTC
CASSERLAGVGYNEQFF
>TRBV3-1/TRBV3-2|TRBJ2-2|few|16|TRBD2
TGTGCCAGCAGCCAAGGTTGGGGGGGTAACACCGGGGAGCTGTTTTTT
CASSQGWGGNTGELFF
>TRBV6-5|TRBJ2-7|few|16|TRBD2
TGTGCCAGCAGTTACCCAAGGTTAGCGGGACCTTACGAGCAGTACTTC
CASSYPRLAGPYEQYF
>TRBV6-1|TRBJ2-1|NA|16|NA
TGTGCCAGCAGCGAATCCGGCAGGGGAACCTACAATGAGCAGTTCTTC
CASSESGRGTYNEQFF
>TRBV27|TRBJ2-5|NA|14|NA
TGTGCCAGCCCACAAAAGGACTGGGAAGAGACCCAGTACTTC
CASPQKDWEETQYF
>TRBV6-5|TRBJ1-2|NA|14|TRBD1
TGTGCCAGCAGTTACAATGAAATGACAGGGGGCTACACCTTC
CASSYNEMTGGYTF
>TRBV13|TRBJ1-1|NA|15|NA
TGTGCCAGCAGCTCATTGACAGAAATGAACACTGAAGCTTTCTTT
CASSSLTEMNTEAFF
>TRBV19|TRBJ2-3|NA|12|TRBD2
TGTGCCAGCCTGACTAGCGGGGGGCAGCAGTATTTT
CASLTSGGQQYF
>TRBV9|TRBJ2-7|NA|14|TRBD2
TGTGCCAGCAGCGTTGGGGGGGACCTCTACGAGCAGTACTTC
CASSVGGDLYEQYF
>TRBV14|TRBJ2-3|NA|15|TRBD1
TGTGCCAGCAGCCTGACAGGGGGGTCGGCAGATACGCAGTATTTT
CASSLTGGSADTQYF
>TRBV5-1|TRBJ2-1|NA|14|TRBD1
TGCGCCAGCCGGGAGCAGGGGGCTGGCAATGAGCAGTTCTTC
CASREQGAGNEQFF
>TRBV21-1|TRBJ2-5|NA|19|NA
TGTGCCAGCAGCAAAGTCCCTGTGCGGGGGGCCGGTAACCTGGAGACCCAGTACTTC
CASSKVPVRGAGNLETQYF
>TRBV3-1/TRBV3-2|TRBJ2-6|once|18|TRBD2
TGTGCCAGCAGCCAAGTCAGCGGGAGGACCCCCGGGGCCAACGTCCTGACTTTC
CASSQVSGRTPGANVLTF
>TRBV7-7|TRBJ2-5|once|14|NA
TGTGCTAGCAGCTTAGCCGGACAAGGAGAGACCCAGTACTTC
CASSLAGQGETQYF
>TRBV10-3|TRBJ2-7|NA|16|TRBD1
TGTGCCATCAGTGAGTCTGGACAGGGAGTCTCCTACGAGCAGTACTTC
CAISESGQGVSYEQYF
>TRBV4-1|TRBJ1-2|NA|15|TRBD1
TGCGCCAGCAGCCAAATCGGGACAGGAGAAAGGGTCTACACCTTC
CASSQIGTGERVYTF
>TRBV7-7|TRBJ2-7|NA|15|NA
TGTGCTAGCAGCCCTACCATGGATAGCCTTTACGAGCAGTACTTC
CASSPTMDSLYEQYF
>TRBV6-1|TRBJ2-1|NA|14|NA
TGTGCCAGCAGTGAAGCCTCCAGGGTCTCTGAGCAGTTCTTC
CASSEASRVSEQFF